The 30 T cell receptor beta chains below come from one sample, sequenced in a study of CD8 T cells in ankylosing spondylitis. TCRdb itself ran the 5' RACE reads through MiXCR, one entry per CDR3 protein. The sample records around 220,000 distinct CDR3 sequences, roughly 10% being singletons. The sample taken for sequencing was blood, either unsorted or a sorted T cell fraction (not recorded which). These receptors came from a male donor with ankylosing spondylitis or in good health (not recorded which).

This clonotype was counted ten times or more. V usage is TRBV15 and J usage is TRBJ2-6; D is unresolved. Germline values: CDR1 LNHNV, CDR2 YYDKDF (reference sequence). V was shortened by 0 bases and J by 3 bases, with 12 bases between the two germline ends. The CDR3 spans 17 residues. In nucleotides, the CDR3 is TGTGCCACCAGCAGAGATCGATGGCTGTATGGGGCCAACGTCCTGACTTTC. As protein: CATSRDRWLYGANVLTF. Together with reference TRBV15 and TRBJ2-6, the CDR3 gives the full variable domain: DAMVIQNPRYQVTQFGKPVTLSCSQTLNHNVMYWYQQKSSQAPKLLFHYYDKDFNNEADTPDNFQSRRPNTSFCFLDIRSPGLGDTAMYLCATSRDRWLYGANVLTFGAGSRLTVL.

This clonotype was observed at least ten times. The chain recombines TRBV6-5 with TRBJ2-2; D call uncertain. V lost 0 bases to trimming and J lost 0 bases, with 5 bases between them. CDR1 is MNHEY, CDR2 SVGAGI, per germline. This CDR3 is built from 15 residues. The CDR3 coding sequence is TGTGCCAGCAGTTACTCCCAGACGAACACCGGGGAGCTGTTTTTT. Translated, it gives CASSYSQTNTGELFF.

There are a few counts of this clonotype. The V and J genes are TRBV5-1 and TRBJ2-3; either TRBD1 or TRBD2 may supply D (5 bases each). This CDR3 has 14 amino acids. The germline V and J ends were trimmed by 1 base and 6 bases, with 12 bases remaining between them. Germline values: CDR1 SGHRS, CDR2 YFSETQ. The CDR3 DNA reads as TGCGCCAGCAGCTTGAGGACGTGGGGGGATACGCAGTATTTT. It specifies CASSLRTWGDTQYF.

This clonotype was counted many times. The V call is TRBV12-3 or TRBV12-4, the J call TRBJ1-1; weak D call: TRBD1 (6 bases). Between the trimmed V and J ends, which lost 5 bases and 1 base, there was a span of 11 bases. This CDR3 spans 14 amino acids. CDR3 nucleotide sequence: TGTGCCAGCAGTCCGACAGGTACGAACACTGAAGCTTTCTTT. The encoded protein is CASSPTGTNTEAFF.

J is TRBJ2-6 and V is TRBV7-2; D is unclear. The CDR3 is 14 residues long. Germline V lookup: CDR1 SGHTA, CDR2 FQGNSA. V was trimmed by 5 bases and J by 3 bases, leaving 8 bases between them. The CDR3 DNA reads TGTGCCAGCAGCGTCCCATATGGGGCCAACGTCCTGACTTTC. It specifies CASSVPYGANVLTF.

The V call is TRBV7-2, the J call TRBJ2-3, with a tentative D call TRBD2 (5 bases). Deletions cut 5 bases from V and 8 bases from J, with 17 bases between. This CDR3 contains 14 residues. Germline CDR1 and CDR2: SGHTA and FQGNSA. In DNA form, the CDR3 reads TGTGCCAGCAGCCCCCCCCCGGGGTTGTCTACGCAGTATTTT. Its translation is CASSPPPGLSTQYF.

This clonotype appeared many times. The genes are TRBV5-1 and TRBJ2-3; D not certain. Trimming stripped 4 bases from V and 0 bases from J, with 15 bases between. CDR1 and CDR2 (germline): SGHRS, YFSETQ. The CDR3 has 16 residues. Here the CDR3 reads CASSRTGRASTDTQYF. Here the CDR3 DNA reads TGCGCCAGCAGCCGGACCGGACGGGCGAGCACAGATACGCAGTATTTT.

The V call is TRBV7-8, the J call TRBJ2-7; no definite D call. The CDR3 is made up of 14 amino acids. Germline loops: CDR1 SGHVS, CDR2 FQNEAQ. V was cut by 1 base and J by 3 bases, with 10 bases left in between. The CDR3: CASSLGTAFYEQYF. CDR3 nucleotides: TGTGCCAGCAGCTTAGGTACGGCTTTCTACGAGCAGTACTTC.

This clonotype was observed many times. The gene calls are TRBV11-2 and TRBJ1-1, with D hard to call. The CDR3 runs to 11 residues. Germline V gene data show CDR1 as SGHAT and CDR2 as FQNNGV. V lost 3 bases and J 8 bases, leaving 7 bases between the germline ends. In DNA form, the CDR3 reads TGTGCCAGCAGCTTTCTCACCGAAGCTTTCTTT. Amino acids: CASSFLTEAFF.

This sequence joins TRBV11-2 and TRBJ2-7; 8 nucleotides agree with TRBD1. Losses at the gene ends were 2 bases for V and 5 bases for J; bases not matched to a gene: 8. Germline V gene sequence: CDR1 SGHAT, CDR2 FQNNGV. The CDR3 extends over 15 amino acids. CDR3 loop: CASSLSRTGSDEQYF. CDR3 DNA sequence: TGTGCCAGCAGCTTATCGAGGACAGGGTCCGACGAGCAGTACTTC.

This clonotype was seen only a few times. V and J are TRBV7-2 and TRBJ1-3, with a tentative D call TRBD1 (6 bases). Trimming cost V 6 bases and J 8 bases, with 17 bases left between them. The CDR3 runs to 14 residues. CDR1 is SGHTA and CDR2 is FQGNSA in the germline V gene. The CDR3 coding sequence is TGTGCCAGCAGTCCCGGTGGGGGCGGGTACACCATATATTTT. Translation gives CASSPGGGGYTIYF. Supplemented by reference TRBV7-2 and TRBJ1-3, the full variable domain reads GAGVSQSPSNKVTEKGKDVELRCDPISGHTALYWYRQSLGQGLEFLIYFQGNSAPDKSGLPSDRFSAERTGGSVSTLTIQRTQQEDSAVYLCASSPGGGGYTIYFGEGSWLTVV.

Many counts were recorded for this clonotype. CDR3 residues: CSVVASGGTYNEQFF. For the CDR3, the DNA is TGCAGCGTTGTGGCGTCAGGGGGAACCTACAATGAGCAGTTCTTC. The chain carries TRBV29-1 and TRBJ2-1; 7 nucleotides match TRBD1. V shed 4 bases, J shed 2 bases, and the junction held 8 bases outside the gene matches. CDR1 is SQVTM and CDR2 is ANQGSEA in the germline V gene. The CDR3 is 15 residues long.

Only a few counts were recorded for this clonotype. This chain joins TRBV6-6 and TRBJ1-4; 11 nucleotides match TRBD1. Germline V lookup: CDR1 MNHNY, CDR2 SVGAGI (reference sequence). The CDR3 totals 13 residues. Trimming removed 6 bases from V and 15 bases from J; junction bases left unmatched: 9. The CDR3 DNA sequence: TGTGCCAGCAGACTAGACGGGACAGGGGGAGTGTTTTTT. Protein product: CASRLDGTGGVFF.

Many counts were recorded for this clonotype. The chain combines TRBV29-1 with TRBJ2-5; TRBD1 matches at 8 bases. The J segment lost 10 bases and the V segment lost 3 bases, leaving 13 bases of the junction unmatched. Looked up from germline, CDR1 is SQVTM and CDR2 is ANQGSEA. CDR3 size: 14 residues. The CDR3 spells CSVDDRGSQGDQYF. In nucleotides, the CDR3 is TGCAGCGTTGATGACAGGGGATCCCAGGGGGACCAGTACTTC.

Ten or more counts support this clonotype. V usage is TRBV20-1 and J usage is TRBJ2-1; D is ambiguous. From germline, CDR1 is DFQATT and CDR2 SNEGSKA (reference sequence). Between the trimmed V and J ends, which lost 1 base and 6 bases, there was a span of 16 bases. The length of the CDR3 is 15 residues. The CDR3 bases are TGCAGTGCTAGAGCTGTCCTCTCCAGGTCCAATGAGCAGTTCTTC. This codes for CSARAVLSRSNEQFF.

This sequence joins TRBV11-2 and TRBJ1-1, with D unresolved. With 4 bases removed from V and 3 bases from J, the gap between germline ends came to 15 bases. Germline assignment: CDR1 SGHAT and CDR2 FQNNGV. The length of the CDR3 is 15 residues. The DNA of the CDR3 is TGTGCCAGCAGCTACACCGGTTGGTTTGACACTGAAGCTTTCTTT. This gives the protein CASSYTGWFDTEAFF.

Ten or more counts support this clonotype. The chain combines TRBV25-1 with TRBJ1-1; D remains unclear. The CDR3 extends over 14 amino acids. V was clipped by 5 bases and J by 5 bases, with 15 bases between them. In germline, CDR1 is MGHDK, CDR2 SYGVNS. The CDR3 region has the DNA TGTGCCAGCAGTATTCGGGTCCGAGGGACTGAAGCTTTCTTT. Its protein product is CASSIRVRGTEAFF.

CDR3 nucleotides: TGTGCCAGCAGTTTCCCTCCTAACACAGATACGCAGTATTTT. Residues: CASSFPPNTDTQYF. The V gene is TRBV12-3 or TRBV12-4, the J gene TRBJ2-3; no firm D call. V shed 3 bases and J shed 2 bases, with 9 bases lying between them. The CDR3 contains 14 residues.

This clonotype was seen more than once but under ten times. The rearrangement links TRBV5-1 to TRBJ1-6; 8 positions agree with TRBD1. In germline, CDR1 is SGHRS, CDR2 YFSETQ. This CDR3 is built from 14 residues. With V trimmed by 2 bases and J by 7 bases, 2 bases remained unmatched. CDR3 loop: CASSFNRGNSPLHF. The CDR3 DNA reads TGCGCCAGCAGCTTCAACAGGGGGAATTCACCCCTCCACTTT.

This clonotype has only a few counts. The genes are TRBV11-2 and TRBJ2-5; 10 nucleotides line up with TRBD2. The CDR3 is 17 amino acids. Per germline, CDR1 SGHAT and CDR2 FQNNGV. V lost 0 bases to trimming and J lost 1 base; unmatched junction nucleotides: 5. The CDR3 loop is CASSLELAGLTQETQYF. CDR3 coding DNA: TGTGCCAGCAGCTTAGAACTAGCGGGATTAACCCAAGAGACCCAGTACTTC.

This clonotype was observed a handful of times. The V call is TRBV27, the J call TRBJ2-3; 11 positions agree with TRBD2. The germline gives CDR1 MNHEY, CDR2 SMNVEV (reference sequence). The CDR3 loop spans 19 amino acids. Trimming at V came to 5 bases and at J to 0 bases, leaving 13 bases not matched to a gene. CDR3 loop: CASSRGWVAGGESTDTQYF. The CDR3 region has the DNA TGTGCCAGCAGTAGGGGCTGGGTAGCGGGGGGGGAAAGCACAGATACGCAGTATTTT.

The sample holds many counts of this clonotype. This chain uses TRBV29-1 with TRBJ2-2; D gene uncertain. From germline, CDR1 is SQVTM and CDR2 ANQGSEA. The CDR3 totals 13 residues. Between the trimmed V and J ends, which lost 6 bases and 0 bases, there was a span of 8 bases. The CDR3 region has the DNA TGCAGCGTACTCACAGCGAACACCGGGGAGCTGTTTTTT. It is translated as CSVLTANTGELFF.

In its sample, this clonotype was seen many times. The rearrangement links TRBV5-1 to TRBJ2-1; 7 bases align to TRBD1. The V and J ends lost 1 base and 5 bases, in that order; junction bases with no gene match: 6. Germline loops: CDR1 SGHRS, CDR2 YFSETQ. This CDR3 contains 15 residues. The CDR3 DNA reads TGCGCCAGCAGCTTGCGTTCGCAGGGGGACAATGAGCAGTTCTTC. It translates to CASSLRSQGDNEQFF.

This clonotype was seen at least ten times. The rearrangement joins TRBV20-1 to TRBJ2-3, with D perhaps matching TRBD2 (7 bases). Per germline, CDR1 DFQATT and CDR2 SNEGSKA (reference sequence). Trimming stripped 1 base from V and 5 bases from J, with 16 bases between. There are 15 residues in the CDR3. CDR3 DNA: TGCAGTGCTAGAGGGGGAGCGGGGACAAAAGATACGCAGTATTTT. Its protein is CSARGGAGTKDTQYF.

Ten or more counts support this clonotype. This chain connects TRBV20-1 to TRBJ2-1, with TRBD2 matching 10 bases. This CDR3 spans 16 amino acids. Germline values: CDR1 DFQATT, CDR2 SNEGSKA (reference sequence). J gave up 4 bases and V 0 bases, and 6 bases lay outside the gene matches. CDR3 nucleotide sequence: TGCAGTGCTAGAGATCTAGCGGGGGTAAATTACAATGAGCAGTTCTTC. Translation gives CSARDLAGVNYNEQFF.

This clonotype was observed many times. V usage is TRBV20-1 and J usage is TRBJ2-5; maybe TRBD1 (5 bases). CDR1 and CDR2 from the germline V gene are DFQATT and SNEGSKA (reference sequence). Deletions cut 5 bases from V and 3 bases from J, with 10 bases between. CDR3 length: 12 residues. The CDR3 sequence: CSAVDRKETQYF. CDR3 nucleotides: TGCAGTGCTGTCGACAGAAAAGAGACCCAGTACTTC.

The table lists this clonotype with many counts. CDR3 sequence: CASSLGQGGMDGYTF. In DNA form, the CDR3 reads TGTGCCAGCAGCCTAGGGCAGGGGGGAATGGATGGCTACACCTTC. The chain links TRBV3-1 to TRBJ1-2, with 7 bases matching TRBD1. The J segment lost 6 bases and the V segment lost 4 bases, leaving 11 bases of the junction unmatched. This CDR3 is built from 15 residues. In germline, CDR1 is LGHDT, CDR2 YNNKEL (reference sequence).

This clonotype was seen at least ten times. The chain employs TRBV12-3 or TRBV12-4 and TRBJ2-1; 8 nucleotides agree with TRBD2. V was pared by 5 bases and J by 10 bases, with 13 bases of the junction left unmatched. This CDR3 comprises 15 residues. The CDR3 protein is CASSPLQRGSSEQFF. The CDR3 nucleotides are TGTGCCAGCAGTCCCCTGCAGCGGGGGTCTTCCGAGCAGTTCTTC.

The table lists this clonotype with many counts. The rearrangement uses TRBV5-5 and TRBJ2-2; unclear D gene. Germline V gene data show CDR1 as SGHKS and CDR2 as YYEKEE (reference sequence). Trimming took 3 bases from V and 0 from J, leaving 3 bases between them. The CDR3 sequence is 13 residues long. DNA for the CDR3: TGTGCCAGCAGCTCCGCGAACACCGGGGAGCTGTTTTTT. Its translation: CASSSANTGELFF.

This clonotype was counted at least ten times. The chain combines TRBV19 with TRBJ1-2; the match to TRBD1 covers 8 bases. CDR3 size: 14 residues. The J segment lost 6 bases and the V segment lost 4 bases, leaving 7 bases of the junction unmatched. Per the germline V gene, CDR1 is LNHDA and CDR2 is SQIVND (reference sequence). The CDR3 nucleotides read TGTGCCAGTAGTAGGGACAGGATGGAAAATGGCTACACCTTC. Translated: CASSRDRMENGYTF.